A selection of T cell receptor beta chains follows, all from one sample in a study of blood T cell repertoires in COVID-19. Clones were read by immunoSEQ multiplex PCR, and TCRdb kept only the in-frame ones, dropping some. The sample holds about 160,000 clones, 78% seen once. The material sequenced was peripheral blood. The receptor set was obtained from an elderly woman with acute or convalescent COVID-19. Both conserved end residues are part of each CDR3. D genes are given only for firm matches.

d_call j_call v_call cdr3_aa
TRBD1 TRBJ1-1 TRBV3-1/TRBV3-2 CASSPNPGQGRSLKAFF
- TRBJ1-5 TRBV30 CAWGGEYQPQHF
TRBD1 TRBJ1-6 TRBV18 CASSPAQGRQNSPLHF
TRBD1 TRBJ1-1 TRBV7-9 CASSSTRQGTSRNTEAFF
TRBD2 TRBJ2-5 TRBV11-2 CASSSGLKETQYF
TRBD1 TRBJ1-5 TRBV6-5 CASRSPGQGVQPQHF
TRBD1 TRBJ1-2 TRBV6-5 CASKGGGYGYTF
- TRBJ2-2 TRBV27 CASSRGTTFRTGELFF
- TRBJ2-7 TRBV28 CASAGPYEQYF
- TRBJ2-5 TRBV24-1 CATSDRNQETQYF
- TRBJ2-4 TRBV2 CASSFIQGGRGDIQYF
TRBD2 TRBJ2-1 TRBV28 CASSSLAGGRRTDEQFF
- TRBJ2-2 TRBV2 CASSEWRVGELFF
- TRBJ1-5 TRBV6-5 CASSYSIPIDQPQHF
TRBD2 TRBJ2-1 TRBV5-1 CASSPTSGRPREQFF
- TRBJ1-5 TRBV5-1 CASSQTGGNQPQHF
TRBD2 TRBJ2-3 TRBV7-2 CASSFKLGALAGGLQYF
- TRBJ2-3 TRBV5-1 CASSFGGYTDTQYF
TRBD1 TRBJ1-6 TRBV7-8 CASSFRTGDNSPLHF
TRBD1 TRBJ2-7 TRBV18 CASSRVRQGTYEQYF